A single sample is the source of the 9 T cell receptor beta chains below, sequenced in a study of control samples from healthy donors and cancer patients. Only in-frame clones appear in the TCRdb table, and some are missing; sequencing was by immunoSEQ multiplex PCR. Of around 43,000 clones in the sample, 92% were seen once. Sequencing was performed on blood. Receptors originate from a woman in her forties or fifties in good health.

The chain is built from TRBV7-9 and TRBJ1-4, with TRBD1 identical over 9 bases. The CDR3 totals 15 residues. Trimming removed 6 bases from V and 8 bases from J; junction bases left unmatched: 10. Germline assignment: CDR1 SEHNR and CDR2 FQNEAQ (reference sequence). This CDR3 is CASRRTGDGHEKLFF. Here the CDR3 DNA reads TGTGCCAGCAGACGGACAGGGGATGGACACGAAAAACTGTTTTTT.

The chain recombines TRBV7-2 with TRBJ2-1; D uncertain. CDR1 and CDR2 (germline): SGHTA, FQGNSA. This CDR3 is built from 16 residues. The V and J ends lost 5 bases and 3 bases respectively, with 17 bases between them. Here the CDR3 reads CASSLGTILYYNEQFF. Written as DNA, the CDR3 is TGTGCCAGCAGCCTAGGTACTATCCTATACTACAATGAGCAGTTCTTC.

This chain joins TRBV6-2 or TRBV6-3 and TRBJ2-2; TRBD2 aligns across 9 bases. With 0 bases clipped from V and 9 bases from J, the junction kept 14 bases outside the gene matches. This CDR3 is 18 amino acids long. CDR1 is MNHEY, CDR2 SVGEGT, per germline. CDR3 sequence reads: CASSYSVAGAARGRELFF. In DNA form, the CDR3 reads TGTGCCAGCAGTTACTCGGTAGCGGGGGCCGCCCGGGGGCGGGAGCTGTTTTTT.

V gene TRBV6-2 or TRBV6-3 combines with J gene TRBJ1-1; D remains unclear. CDR1 and CDR2 (germline): MNHEY, SVGEGT. CDR3 length equals 14 residues. The germline V and J ends were trimmed by 5 bases and 1 base, with 11 bases remaining between them. The CDR3, as DNA: TGTGCCAGCAGTGACCGAAAGGGGAACACTGAAGCTTTCTTT. It yields the protein CASSDRKGNTEAFF.

The chain couples TRBV19 to TRBJ1-3; tentative D call: TRBD1 (5 bases). The CDR3 length is 14 residues. Per germline, CDR1 LNHDA and CDR2 SQIVND (reference sequence). Trimming took off 4 bases at V and 4 bases at J, with 11 bases between the two ends. CDR3 coding DNA: TGTGCCAGTAGTAATTCGGGACGGGGAAACACCATATATTTT. Its protein product is CASSNSGRGNTIYF.

V usage is TRBV7-2 and J usage is TRBJ1-3, with D hard to call. Trimming removed 2 bases from V and 4 bases from J, with 6 bases in between. Germline V lookup: CDR1 SGHTA, CDR2 FQGNSA. The CDR3 is 13 residues long. The CDR3, as DNA: TGTGCCAGCAGCTTACGTGAAGGAAACACCATATATTTT. Protein sequence: CASSLREGNTIYF.

The gene calls are TRBV9 and TRBJ2-1, with 9 bases lining up with TRBD1. Germline V gene lookup returns CDR1 SGDLS and CDR2 YYNGEE. V lost 2 bases and J lost 8; bases outside the gene matches: 14. The CDR3 is 17 residues long. DNA for the CDR3: TGTGCCAGCAGCGTCGGACAGGGGATTGCGTTCGTCGATGAGCAGTTCTTC. Protein product: CASSVGQGIAFVDEQFF. Full variable domain (rest looked up from reference TRBV9 and TRBJ2-1): DSGVTQTPKHLITATGQRVTLRCSPRSGDLSVYWYQQSLDQGLQFLIQYYNGEERAKGNILERFSAQQFPDLHSELNLSSLELGDSALYFCASSVGQGIAFVDEQFFGPGTRLTVL.

The rearrangement links TRBV13 to TRBJ1-1, with 7 bases identical to TRBD1. This CDR3 is built from 17 residues. Germline loops: CDR1 PRHDT, CDR2 FYEKMQ (reference sequence). J lost 1 base, V lost 5 bases, and 13 bases had no gene match. CDR3 sequence: CASSANFRGGSNTEAFF. CDR3 coding DNA: TGTGCCAGCAGCGCCAATTTCAGGGGGGGGTCGAACACTGAAGCTTTCTTT.

The J gene is TRBJ1-2, the V gene TRBV5-1; the D is unclear. This CDR3 has 14 amino acids. CDR1 is SGHRS and CDR2 is YFSETQ in the germline V gene. Trimming cost V 0 bases and J 0 bases, with 6 bases left between them. The CDR3 DNA follows: TGCGCCAGCAGCTTGGAGAACCCTAACTATGGCTACACCTTC. Translation gives CASSLENPNYGYTF.